What follows are 29 T cell receptor beta chains derived from one specimen sequenced in a study of technical replicates of blood from several donors (dated 2017 in TCRdb). Receptor libraries were prepared by the immunoSEQ multiplex PCR assay. The table comes from immuneACCESS by way of TCRdb, which keeps in-frame sequences with V and J called. Part of the clones is missing from these tables; in studies checked, under half for an unresolved V gene and the rest for unknown reasons. For this sample the table gives approximately 79,000 clones, of which 80% to 95% were detected only once. About 0.38% of the sample belongs to the ten largest clones. Sequenced sample: T cells isolated from PBMCs. These receptors all stem from a human donor in good health.

The rearrangement uses TRBV9 and TRBJ2-5; tentatively, D is TRBD2 (7 bases). This CDR3 is 18 amino acids long. CDR1 is SGDLS, CDR2 YYNGEE, per germline. Trimming pared 4 bases from V and 9 bases from J, leaving 31 bases between. CDR3 coding DNA: TGTGCCAGCAGCTTGGGACTAAGTACCACGCTAGCAGGGGACTCCCAGTACTTC. Translating gives CASSLGLSTTLAGDSQYF. Filled out from reference TRBV9 and TRBJ2-5, the complete variable domain reads DSGVTQTPKHLITATGQRVTLRCSPRSGDLSVYWYQQSLDQGLQFLIQYYNGEERAKGNILERFSAQQFPDLHSELNLSSLELGDSALYFCASSLGLSTTLAGDSQYFGPGTRLLVL.

The chain recombines TRBV11-3 with TRBJ2-2; 8 positions match TRBD1. Germline V gene sequence: CDR1 SGHNT, CDR2 YENEEA. V was clipped by 5 bases and J by 6 bases; unmatched bases: 17. This CDR3 region has 18 residues. The CDR3 DNA is TGTGCCAGCAGCCCAAGGTCCCCCGGGACAGGAGGGGCCGGGGAGCTGTTTTTT. Amino acids: CASSPRSPGTGGAGELFF.

This chain connects TRBV5-1 to TRBJ2-3, with a weak D call TRBD2 (6 bases). The CDR3 totals 13 residues. V was cut by 7 bases and J by 0 bases, with 9 bases left in between. Germline lookup yields CDR1 SGHRS and CDR2 YFSETQ. The CDR3 is CASGTESTDTQYF. CDR3 sequence (DNA): TGCGCCAGCGGGACTGAAAGCACAGATACGCAGTATTTT.

The chain combines TRBV28 with TRBJ1-5; no clear D. Germline CDR1 reads MDHEN; CDR2 reads SYDVKM. Trimming left V 1 base short and J 0 bases short, with 10 bases between. The CDR3 is made up of 16 amino acids. The CDR3 sequence is CASSLFQVNSNQPQHF. CDR3 bases: TGTGCCAGCAGTTTATTCCAGGTAAATAGCAATCAGCCCCAGCATTTT.

The chain recombines TRBV7-9 with TRBJ2-7; TRBD1 agrees at 10 bases. This CDR3 region has 16 residues. Germline V gives CDR1 SEHNR, CDR2 FQNEAQ (reference sequence). V lost 5 bases to trimming and J lost 1 base; unmatched junction nucleotides: 8. The CDR3 loop reads CASSRPGDRGSYEQYF. The CDR3 region has the DNA TGTGCCAGCAGCCGACCCGGGGACAGGGGTTCCTACGAGCAGTACTTC.

This chain joins TRBV6-5 and TRBJ2-3, with D possibly TRBD2 on 5 matching bases. Germline CDR1 MNHEY, CDR2 SVGAGI. The CDR3 is made up of 15 amino acids. Trimming took off 2 bases at V and 4 bases at J, with 13 bases between the two ends. The chain's CDR3 is CASSYAGSPPDTQYF. The CDR3 DNA sequence: TGTGCCAGCAGTTACGCGGGCTCTCCACCAGATACGCAGTATTTT.

This chain joins TRBV10-3 and TRBJ2-3; 9 bases align to TRBD2. This CDR3 region has 13 residues. From germline, CDR1 is ENHRY and CDR2 SYGVKD. Trimming took 7 bases from V and 3 from J; bases not matched to a gene: 2. CDR3 nucleotides: TGTGCCATCAAAGCGGGAGGAACAGATACGCAGTATTTT. Translation: CAIKAGGTDTQYF.

The chain is built from TRBV2 and TRBJ1-3; the D gene is possibly TRBD1 (5 bases). The V and J ends lost 4 bases and 2 bases respectively, with 6 bases between them. The CDR3 is made up of 13 amino acids. From germline, CDR1 is SNHLY and CDR2 FYNNEI. The CDR3 nucleotides read TGTGCCAGCAGTGGGGGGGCTGGAAACACCATATATTTT. This encodes CASSGGAGNTIYF.

This clone was counted a few times. The rearrangement joins TRBV29-1 to TRBJ1-1; no clear D. Germline V gives CDR1 SQVTM, CDR2 ANQGSEA. This CDR3 comprises 12 residues. Trimming removed 6 bases at V and 4 bases at J, with 12 bases between. The CDR3 region has the DNA TGCAGCGTGAGGGCCGTCGGCACTGAAGCTTTCTTT. Amino acid sequence: CSVRAVGTEAFF.

The chain has TRBV6-5 and TRBJ2-2; 8 bases agree with TRBD1. The CDR3 extends over 16 amino acids. With 1 base clipped from V and 4 bases from J, the junction kept 5 bases outside the gene matches. Germline CDR1 reads MNHEY; CDR2 reads SVGAGI. CDR3 sequence reads: CASSYWTGLGTGELFF. CDR3 DNA sequence: TGTGCCAGCAGTTACTGGACAGGGTTGGGCACCGGGGAGCTGTTTTTT.

The rearrangement uses TRBV7-8 and TRBJ2-2; possible D gene TRBD2, 5 bases. Looked up from germline, CDR1 is SGHVS and CDR2 is FQNEAQ. V gave up 2 bases and J gave up 4 bases, with 14 bases separating them. This CDR3 contains 16 residues. The DNA for the CDR3 is TGTGCCAGCAGCTTACCAGGACGGGGTTTCACCGGGGAGCTGTTTTTT. Its protein product is CASSLPGRGFTGELFF.

V gene TRBV4-3 combines with J gene TRBJ2-7; a weak D match, TRBD2 (5 bases). Trimming shortened V by 4 bases and J by 0 bases, and 16 bases separated the two germline ends. This CDR3 has 16 residues. CDR1 LGHNA and CDR2 YSLEER come from the germline V gene. Here the CDR3 reads CASSLKGSGSSYEQYF. DNA of the CDR3: TGCGCCAGCAGCCTCAAAGGGTCGGGGAGCTCCTACGAGCAGTACTTC.

The chain is built from TRBV5-4 and TRBJ2-7; 7 nucleotides agree with TRBD1. Germline-derived CDR1 and CDR2 are SGHNT and YYREEE (reference sequence). CDR3 size: 12 residues. J was trimmed by 6 bases and V by 2 bases; bases with no gene match: 2. CDR3 in amino acids: CASSFTGAEQYF. CDR3 bases: TGTGCCAGCAGCTTCACAGGGGCCGAGCAGTACTTC.

This chain uses TRBV4-1 with TRBJ2-7, with 11 nucleotides matching TRBD2. Trimming took 8 bases from V and 7 from J; bases not matched to a gene: 10. The germline gives CDR1 MGHRA, CDR2 YSYEKL. The CDR3 spans 14 residues. The CDR3 DNA reads TGCGCCAGCGGTACTAGCGGGAGTCTCTGTGAGCAGTACTTC. It translates to CASGTSGSLCEQYF.

The chain recombines TRBV4-2 with TRBJ2-1, with TRBD1 matching 11 bases. CDR3 length: 15 amino acids. Unmatched junction bases numbered 3, after V lost 2 bases and J lost 6 bases. Germline V gene lookup returns CDR1 LGHNA and CDR2 YNFKEQ. CDR3 in DNA: TGTGCCAGCAGCCAAATTGGACAGGGGGCCAATGAGCAGTTCTTC. Translation: CASSQIGQGANEQFF.

This clone came up once. The chain couples TRBV6-5 to TRBJ2-4; 7 bases are a match to TRBD1. The V gene end was trimmed by 2 bases and the J gene end by 1 base; junction bases not matched to a gene: 5. From germline, CDR1 is MNHEY and CDR2 SVGAGI. CDR3 size: 16 residues. The CDR3 sequence is CASSYLMTGAKNIQYF. Here the CDR3 DNA reads TGTGCCAGCAGTTACCTTATGACAGGGGCCAAAAACATTCAGTACTTC.

This chain uses TRBV27 with TRBJ2-3, with 12 bases aligning to TRBD2. Germline CDR1 reads MNHEY; CDR2 reads SMNVEV (reference sequence). J was trimmed by 4 bases and V by 5 bases; bases with no gene match: 7. This CDR3 comprises 16 residues. This CDR3 reads CASSKVGLAGSDTQYF. The CDR3 nucleotides are TGTGCCAGCAGTAAGGTCGGACTAGCGGGATCAGATACGCAGTATTTT.

V gene TRBV4-3 combines with J gene TRBJ1-1, with 7 bases that match TRBD1. The ends lost 8 bases at V and 5 bases at J; junction bases unmatched: 14. Germline V gene lookup returns CDR1 LGHNA and CDR2 YSLEER. The CDR3 has 15 residues. The CDR3 loop reads CASQAWTGPGTEAFF. DNA of the CDR3: TGCGCCAGCCAGGCCTGGACAGGCCCAGGGACTGAAGCTTTCTTT.

This clone has only a few counts. The chain uses TRBV30 and TRBJ1-1; D remains unclear. The length of the CDR3 is 14 residues. Germline assignment: CDR1 GTSNPN and CDR2 SVGIG (reference sequence). Trimming cost V 3 bases and J 1 base, with 12 bases left between them. The CDR3 protein is CAWSLGTANTEAFF. The CDR3 bases are TGTGCCTGGAGCTTGGGTACAGCGAACACTGAAGCTTTCTTT.

The gene calls are TRBV5-4 and TRBJ1-1; a weak D match, TRBD1 (5 bases). Deletions cut 4 bases from V and 0 bases from J, with 16 bases between. From germline, CDR1 is SGHNT and CDR2 YYREEE (reference sequence). This CDR3 has 16 amino acids. CDR3 nucleotide sequence: TGTGCCAGCAGCCCCCTGGACATACCACTGAACACTGAAGCTTTCTTT. Its translation: CASSPLDIPLNTEAFF.

The V and J genes are TRBV18 and TRBJ1-4; tentative D call: TRBD1 (6 bases). V was trimmed by 0 bases and J by 1 base, leaving 6 bases between them. Germline assignment: CDR1 KGHSH and CDR2 LQKENI. The CDR3 covers 15 residues. The CDR3 nucleotides read TGTGCCAGCTCACCACCCAGGGGAACTAATGAAAAACTGTTTTTT. The encoded protein is CASSPPRGTNEKLFF.

The chain combines TRBV6-1 with TRBJ2-3; D is ambiguous. Deletions cut 1 base from V and 3 bases from J, with 11 bases between. The CDR3 spans 15 residues. CDR1 is MNHNS and CDR2 is SASEGT in the germline V gene. The CDR3 nucleotides read TGTGCCAGCAGTGAAGGGCAGGTAGAGACAGATACGCAGTATTTT. The encoded protein is CASSEGQVETDTQYF.

Only a few counts were recorded for this clone. The CDR3 reads CASSSTGSNQPQHF. DNA for the CDR3: TGTGCCAGCAGTAGTACAGGGAGCAATCAGCCCCAGCATTTT. J is TRBJ1-5 and V is TRBV27; D is perhaps TRBD1 (6 bases). Trimming took off 5 bases at V and 1 base at J, with 9 bases between the two ends. Germline values: CDR1 MNHEY, CDR2 SMNVEV (reference sequence). The CDR3 contains 14 residues.

The chain couples TRBV30 to TRBJ1-5; D unresolved. The V end was cut by 5 bases, the J end by 7 bases, with 15 bases between. CDR1 GTSNPN and CDR2 SVGIG come from the germline V gene (reference sequence). This CDR3 is built from 13 residues. The CDR3 reads CAWGDGPRQPQHF. The CDR3 coding sequence is TGTGCCTGGGGTGATGGGCCCCGGCAGCCCCAGCATTTT.

The chain recombines TRBV5-4 with TRBJ2-2, with TRBD1 identical over 10 bases. The J segment lost 6 bases and the V segment lost 4 bases, leaving 6 bases of the junction unmatched. The CDR3 extends over 15 amino acids. The V gene's germline CDR1 is SGHNT and CDR2 YYREEE (reference sequence). CDR3 amino acids: CASSPGTGVAGELFF. The CDR3, as DNA: TGTGCCAGCAGCCCCGGGACAGGGGTAGCCGGGGAGCTGTTTTTT.

This sequence joins TRBV27 and TRBJ2-7; 11 nucleotides line up with TRBD2. Germline lookup yields CDR1 MNHEY and CDR2 SMNVEV (reference sequence). This CDR3 is built from 15 residues. The junction had 6 bases not matched to a gene; V was cut back by 5 bases and J by 3 bases. The DNA for the CDR3 is TGTGCCAGCAGTGTCGGGACTAGCGGAAGCTACGAGCAGTACTTC. It yields the protein CASSVGTSGSYEQYF.

The chain uses TRBV7-2 and TRBJ1-1, with TRBD1 matching 7 bases. J gave up 0 bases and V 5 bases, and 6 bases lay outside the gene matches. This CDR3 contains 15 residues. From germline, CDR1 is SGHTA and CDR2 FQGNSA. The CDR3, as DNA: TGTGCCAGCAGCGACAGGGAGATGATGAACACTGAAGCTTTCTTT. Translating it yields CASSDREMMNTEAFF.

J is TRBJ2-2 and V is TRBV19; TRBD1 matches at 8 bases. CDR1 LNHDA and CDR2 SQIVND come from the germline V gene (reference sequence). J lost 7 bases, V lost 4 bases, and 11 bases had no gene match. The CDR3 is 16 residues long. CDR3 sequence: CASSTPGQGFRGELFF. In DNA form, the CDR3 reads TGTGCCAGTAGTACCCCAGGACAGGGCTTTCGCGGGGAGCTGTTTTTT.

This chain connects TRBV29-1 to TRBJ2-1, with D possibly matching TRBD2 (6 bases). Germline assignment: CDR1 SQVTM and CDR2 ANQGSEA. The V end was cut by 5 bases, the J end by 3 bases, with 14 bases between. This CDR3 has 14 amino acids. CDR3 residues: CSVRGGEFYNEQFF. CDR3 sequence (DNA): TGCAGCGTTCGAGGAGGGGAATTCTACAATGAGCAGTTCTTC.